The sequence of this T cell receptor (beta chain) was determined in a study of beta chain features in type 1 diabetes (dated by TCRdb to the late 2010s). For the wider study: Mean age, gender distribution, total cell number and subset yield were not different between patients and healthy donors. A total of just under 110,000,000 sorted cells were examined across all samples, and RNA yield correlated strongly with the number of cells per subset. In the study, TCRB repertoires of sorted circulating CD4+ T cell subsets from recently diagnosed type 1 diabetes patients were compared with those of matched healthy donors. Whereas all 30 or so donors provided naive and central memory subsets, regulatory and stem cell-like memory subsets were isolated from just 8 patients and about eight healthy donors. Study-wide conclusions, independent of this receptor: Shorter templates might be favored by PCR, yet because patient and control samples were amplified and corrected together, any such skew would affect both groups equally. Because the HLA sub-analyses included only small numbers of individuals, any influence of HLA type on TCRB rearrangement was left unresolved. Naive, central memory and regulatory TCRB repertoires appeared to be more alike among patients than among healthy donors. Because cDNA was sequenced instead of genomic DNA, activated cells with high expression could be over-represented, although the groups did not differ in activation or CD3 levels. At VDJ recombination sites, type 1 diabetes patients had fewer insertions and more deleted nucleotides, which implies abnormalities in thymic rearrangement. A moderate but significant shortening of TCRB CDR3 length was observed in type 1 diabetes patients in all four CD4+ subsets.

Each donor gave one peripheral blood draw, averaging about 100 mL, which was collected into heparinised tubes. Using a panel that included CD45RO, CCR7, CD25, CD127, CD95 and CD27, naive, central memory, regulatory and stem cell-like memory CD4+ T cells were sorted on a BD FACSAria II. A purity above 95% was achieved for all sorted populations. Right away, PBMCs were isolated by Lymphoprep density gradient centrifugation and were stained directly, with no culture step. To minimize batch effects, samples were stained and sorted in pairs, one healthy donor with one patient per experiment. From its cysteine to its phenylalanine, the CDR3 spans 11 amino acids. Left in the record is the CDR3 DNA by itself, 33 bases read in frame from the first base. V loses 6 bases of germline sequence and J loses 1 base, and the interval between the two ends is 4 bases. Reading the germline V gene (reference sequence) gives CDR1 DFQATT and CDR2 SNEGSKA.

The entire amount of isolated RNA was reverse transcribed using the High Capacity cDNA Reverse Transcription Kit, so the sequenced TCRB transcripts were expressed ones. Deep immunoSEQ sequencing was applied to naive, central memory and regulatory T cell samples, giving an average of about 3.57 million total reads per sample. Sorted cells were lysed in RLT buffer and RNA was extracted with DNase-treated RNeasy Micro or Mini kits, depending on cell number. Each cell subset was processed on its own to prevent cross-contamination, while patient and healthy donor samples were processed together. The immunoSEQ multiplex PCR was used to amplify TCRB sequences from cDNA, generating 87-bp fragments that spanned the CDR3 region. Sequencing of the amplicons was done on the Illumina HiSeq platform. In the authors' own workflow: PCR bias was computationally corrected using synthetic template baselines, reads within Hamming distance 2 were collapsed, and singletons that could not be merged were discarded. Reads were aligned to IMGT to assign V, D and J genes, CDR3 length, and insertions or deletions at six rearrangement sites. Within each subset, clonotype counts were normalized to sorted cell number, and only after that were true diversity and Gini coefficients computed with the tcR R package. The overlap coefficient, calculated on TCRB nucleotide sequences, was used to quantify repertoire sharing. Out-of-frame TCRB sequences from naive cells were analyzed to stand in for the pre-selection repertoire. As stored in TCRdb, this immuneACCESS dataset retains in-frame rearrangements with V and J assigned. A fraction of the clones does not appear; measured against another copy, unresolved V genes explain less than half of the discrepancy, and the remainder lacks a known reason. The V and J calls and clone size are taken from that table; D and trimming were inferred from the DNA. The sample profile shows hundreds of thousands of clones; around 15% of them were found once. Together, the top ten hold roughly 0.04% of the sample.

On this clone: Its target antigen remains unknown. Base quality data are lacking; no much larger clone is found one base away.

The sequence derives from a man younger than 35 with type 1 diabetes. Sequencing was performed on naive CD4+ T cells from blood. The cell subset or site label on this specimen signifies: true naive CD4+ T cells. The chain couples TRBV20-1 to TRBJ2-1, with the D gene too uncertain to name. The DNA reads as follows: TGCAGTGCCCAATCCTACAATGAGCAGTTCTTC. It is translated as CSAQSYNEQFF.